Following are 14 T cell receptor beta chains from one sample sequenced in a study of Graves' ophthalmopathy and Graves' hyperthyroidism. RNA transcripts served as template for amplifying TCR beta CDR3 sequences. Second-round multiplex PCR came after a first-round RT-PCR that employed HTBI primers. TCRdb analysed the multiplex PCR reads with MiXCR anew, one entry per CDR3 protein. Of approximately 700,000 distinct CDR3 sequences in the sample, 35% to 50% were seen once. Sequencing used peripheral blood. These receptors all stem from an adult man with Graves' ophthalmopathy.

As regards this clonotype: Being one base from a much bigger clone, this may be a read error. The V and J genes are TRBV12-3 or TRBV12-4 and TRBJ1-2, with D unresolved. The CDR3 runs 13 residues. Here the CDR3 DNA reads TGTGCCAGCAGTCCGCGACGGGGTTTGGATACTCGTTTC. Its translation: CASSPRRGLDTRF.

Many counts were recorded for this clonotype. The chain couples TRBV29-1 to TRBJ2-3; D gene unclear. The germline V gene has CDR1 SQVTM and CDR2 ANQGSEA. Trimming took off 0 bases at V and 1 base at J, with 11 bases between the two ends. The CDR3 has 15 amino acids. The CDR3 protein is CSVEDALTGTDTQYF. The DNA of the CDR3 is TGCAGCGTTGAAGACGCATTGACGGGCACAGATACGCAGTATTTT.

On this clonotype: This may arise from a read error, as a much more abundant clone is one base away. CDR3 in DNA: TGTGCCAGCAGTTACCCTTGGGCCTCGGAGACCCAGTACTTC. Translation gives CASSYPWASETQYF. The chain is built from TRBV6-6 and TRBJ2-5; D is unclear. The CDR3 extends over 14 amino acids. Between the trimmed V and J ends, which lost 2 bases and 5 bases, there was a span of 12 bases. The germline V gene encodes CDR1 MNHNY and CDR2 SVGAGI (reference sequence).

The chain couples TRBV6-2 or TRBV6-3 to TRBJ2-7; D may correspond to TRBD1 or TRBD2 (5 bases each). The CDR3 runs 14 residues. CDR1 is MNHEY and CDR2 is SVGEGT in the germline V gene. The germline V and J ends were trimmed by 7 bases and 3 bases, with 16 bases remaining between them. CDR3 protein: CASTKGPVSYEQYF. The CDR3 bases are TGTGCCAGCACCAAGGGACCTGTCAGCTACGAGCAGTACTTC.

The chain uses TRBV19 and TRBJ1-5; D uncertain. V lost 10 bases and J 3 bases, leaving 10 bases between the germline ends. The germline gives CDR1 LNHDA, CDR2 SQIVND (reference sequence). This CDR3 comprises 12 residues. As DNA, the CDR3 is TGTGCCACGGACGGATTCAATCAGCCCCAGCATTTT. Translated, it gives CATDGFNQPQHF.

The chain is built from TRBV7-2 and TRBJ2-5; either TRBD1 or TRBD2 may fit D (5 bases each). CDR1 is SGHTA, CDR2 FQGNSA, per germline. Trimming shortened V by 8 bases and J by 5 bases, and 12 bases separated the two germline ends. The CDR3 is 12 amino acids. The CDR3 DNA reads as TGTGCCAGCCGCCACGGGGCGGAGACCCAGTACTTC. Protein: CASRHGAETQYF.

This clonotype was seen more than once but under ten times. This chain joins TRBV5-5 and TRBJ1-2; D remains ambiguous. The CDR3 runs 13 residues. V was pared by 3 bases and J by 5 bases, with 11 bases between. The germline gives CDR1 SGHKS, CDR2 YYEKEE (reference sequence). CDR3 region: CASSSGKTYGYTF. In DNA form, the CDR3 reads TGTGCCAGCAGCTCCGGGAAAACTTATGGCTACACCTTC.

The chain links TRBV10-3 to TRBJ1-6, with D perhaps matching TRBD1 (5 bases). This CDR3 has 14 residues. CDR1 is ENHRY and CDR2 is SYGVKD in the germline V gene. Trimming took 4 bases from V and 8 from J, leaving 12 bases between them. CDR3 loop: CAISALQGHSPLHF. The CDR3 DNA reads as TGTGCCATCAGTGCCCTGCAGGGCCATTCACCCCTCCACTTT.

The sample holds many counts of this clonotype. The chain uses TRBV5-1 and TRBJ1-5; 9 nucleotides line up with TRBD1. The CDR3 is made up of 17 amino acids. Per the germline V gene, CDR1 is SGHRS and CDR2 is YFSETQ. With V trimmed by 7 bases and J by 6 bases, 17 bases remained unmatched. Written as DNA, the CDR3 is TGCGCCAGCGGCCTCTACCGGGACAGGGTTTATGGTCAGCCCCAGCATTTT. Translated: CASGLYRDRVYGQPQHF.

The genes are TRBV2 and TRBJ2-7; 8 bases match TRBD1. The CDR3 sequence is 16 residues long. V dropped 0 bases and J dropped 3; count of bases not matched to a gene: 7. The germline V gene encodes CDR1 SNHLY and CDR2 FYNNEI. This CDR3 reads CASSEAMGTGYYEQYF. In DNA, the CDR3 is TGTGCCAGCAGTGAAGCCATGGGGACAGGCTACTACGAGCAGTACTTC.

V is TRBV20-1 and J is TRBJ2-2; no reliable D call. Germline CDR1 is DFQATT and CDR2 is SNEGSKA (reference sequence). CDR3 size: 14 residues. V was trimmed by 0 bases and J by 4 bases, leaving 9 bases between them. The CDR3 DNA follows: TGCAGTGCTAGAGATGGTTCGGTCACCGGGGAGCTGTTTTTT. Protein sequence: CSARDGSVTGELFF.

The CDR3 DNA sequence: TGTGCCAGCTTGATCCTAGCGGGACTAGTCAACGAGCAGTACTTC. Protein sequence: CASLILAGLVNEQYF. The gene calls are TRBV2 and TRBJ2-7; 9 bases are shared with TRBD2. Germline V lookup: CDR1 SNHLY, CDR2 FYNNEI. Trimming removed 8 bases from V and 5 bases from J; junction bases left unmatched: 13. CDR3 length: 15 amino acids. The full variable domain, rest sourced from reference TRBV2 and TRBJ2-7, is EPEVTQTPSHQVTQMGQEVILRCVPISNHLYFYWYRQILGQKVEFLVSFYNNEISEKSEIFDDQFSVERPDGSNFTLKIRSTKLEDSAMYFCASLILAGLVNEQYFGPGTRLTVT.

This clonotype was seen more than once but under ten times. The J gene is TRBJ1-1, the V gene TRBV9; no clear D gene. The CDR3 is 13 amino acids. Germline V CDR1 and CDR2: SGDLS, YYNGEE. The V and J ends lost 0 bases and 6 bases respectively, with 9 bases between them. The CDR3 spells CASSVVGNPEAFF. The CDR3 DNA reads TGTGCCAGCAGCGTAGTAGGAAACCCTGAAGCTTTCTTT.

This clonotype was observed once. Given a far larger clone just one base away, this is likely a sequencing read error. The gene calls are TRBV25-1 and TRBJ2-5; D possibly corresponds to TRBD1 (5 bases). Germline V lookup: CDR1 MGHDK, CDR2 SYGVNS. This CDR3 has 12 amino acids. Trimming removed 6 bases at V and 1 base at J, with 6 bases between. CDR3 DNA sequence: TGTGCCAGCAGACAGGTCCAAGAGACCCAGTACTTC. It translates to CASRQVQETQYF.